These 17 T cell receptor beta chains share one sample of origin, sequenced in a study of T cell changes during pregnancy in multiple sclerosis (dated by TCRdb to 2018 to 2020). The method was the immunoSEQ multiplex PCR assay. This immuneACCESS table, as held by TCRdb, lists in-frame sequences with V and J called but not all clones. Of the missing ones, under half trace to an unresolved V gene in checked studies; the others have no known cause. This sample has tens of thousands of clones in its table, and more than 90% of those were observed once. The ten largest clones represent less than 4% of the sample. The source was peripheral blood, collected in the first trimester of pregnancy. The receptor source for this set is a female donor in good health, enrolled as a control in a pregnancy study.

This rearrangement joins TRBV12-5 to TRBJ1-1, with a weak D call TRBD1 (6 bases). This CDR3 is built from 15 residues. Trimming shortened V by 5 bases and J by 1 base, and 14 bases separated the two germline ends. Per the germline V gene, CDR1 is LGHNT and CDR2 is FRNRAP. The CDR3 DNA is TGTGCTAGTGGTGCCTGGACAGTCCAGAACACTGAAGCTTTCTTT. It specifies CASGAWTVQNTEAFF.

The chain carries TRBV5-1 and TRBJ2-1, with TRBD1 matching over 7 bases. V was pared by 5 bases and J by 4 bases, with 6 bases of the junction left unmatched. Germline V gene data show CDR1 as SGHRS and CDR2 as YFSETQ. The CDR3 loop spans 14 amino acids. CDR3 loop: CASSPGTVYNEQFF. The CDR3 DNA is TGCGCCAGCAGTCCCGGGACAGTTTACAATGAGCAGTTCTTC.

This chain uses TRBV6-5 with TRBJ2-7; tentatively, D is TRBD1 (6 bases). The CDR3 sequence is 14 residues long. V shed 2 bases and J shed 6 bases, with 14 bases lying between them. In germline, CDR1 is MNHEY, CDR2 SVGAGI. The CDR3 protein is CASSYGQSVGEQYF. For the CDR3, the DNA is TGTGCCAGCAGTTACGGACAGTCGGTGGGCGAGCAGTACTTC.

The chain carries TRBV5-6 and TRBJ2-2, with D tentatively TRBD1 (5 bases). The V end was cut by 2 bases, the J end by 8 bases, with 10 bases between. The CDR3 runs to 13 residues. Germline values: CDR1 SGHDT, CDR2 YYEEEE. The CDR3 is CASSFSRDGELFF. The CDR3 DNA reads as TGTGCCAGCAGCTTCTCCAGGGATGGGGAGCTGTTTTTT.

V gene TRBV9 combines with J gene TRBJ1-4, with D tentatively TRBD1 (6 bases). The germline gives CDR1 SGDLS, CDR2 YYNGEE. Deletions cut 3 bases from V and 0 bases from J, with 21 bases between. The length of the CDR3 is 19 residues. CDR3 residues: CASSAPPDRNLATNEKLFF. For the CDR3, the DNA is TGTGCCAGCAGCGCCCCTCCGGACAGAAATCTTGCAACTAATGAAAAACTGTTTTTT.

CDR3 residues: CASSPRDRAGQYF. The DNA for the CDR3 is TGTGCCAGCTCACCACGGGACAGGGCAGGGCAGTACTTC. The chain joins TRBV18 to TRBJ2-7; 9 bases are a match to TRBD1. Germline trimming cut 1 base from V and 9 bases from J; bases unmatched to any gene: 4. Looked up from germline, CDR1 is KGHSH and CDR2 is LQKENI. This CDR3 spans 13 amino acids.

The chain carries TRBV7-6 and TRBJ1-2; no firm D call. This CDR3 comprises 15 residues. The germline V gene has CDR1 SGHVS and CDR2 FNYEAQ. The germline V and J ends were trimmed by 6 bases and 0 bases, with 14 bases remaining between them. DNA of the CDR3: TGTGCCAGCAGACCTGGTGTGGCTTCTAACTATGGCTACACCTTC. Translating it yields CASRPGVASNYGYTF.

CDR3 DNA: TGTGCTAGTGGTTTGGTAAGGGGCGGGAGCGGATACAATGAGCAGTTCTTC. Amino acid sequence: CASGLVRGGSGYNEQFF. The chain couples TRBV12-5 to TRBJ2-1, with TRBD2 matching 7 bases. The CDR3 contains 17 residues. CDR1 is LGHNT and CDR2 is FRNRAP in the germline V gene. V lost 0 bases to trimming and J lost 4 bases; unmatched junction nucleotides: 9.

This clone was seen only a few times. This CDR3 is CASSLADRRGYGYTF. The CDR3 DNA reads as TGTGCCAGCAGCTTAGCGGACAGAAGGGGCTATGGCTACACCTTC. The chain uses TRBV7-2 and TRBJ1-2; a possible D gene is TRBD1 (6 bases). CDR1 SGHTA and CDR2 FQGNSA come from the germline V gene. The CDR3 is made up of 15 amino acids. With 0 bases removed from V and 4 bases from J, the gap between germline ends came to 12 bases.

The gene calls are TRBV6-6 and TRBJ1-1; 8 nucleotides align to TRBD1. Germline values: CDR1 MNHNY, CDR2 SVGAGI (reference sequence). The CDR3 totals 16 residues. The V segment lost 2 bases and the J segment 4 bases; nucleotides outside the gene matches: 9. CDR3 in amino acids: CASSYGQGADSTEAFF. In DNA, the CDR3 is TGTGCCAGCAGTTACGGCCAGGGGGCAGATAGCACTGAAGCTTTCTTT.

This chain joins TRBV27 and TRBJ2-1; the D gene is possibly TRBD1 (6 bases). This CDR3 comprises 14 residues. V lost 3 bases to trimming and J lost 4 bases, with 10 bases between them. Germline CDR1 and CDR2: MNHEY and SMNVEV (reference sequence). The CDR3 loop is CASSLGARYNEQFF. As DNA, the CDR3 is TGTGCCAGCAGTTTGGGGGCGAGGTACAATGAGCAGTTCTTC.

This clone appeared once. This rearrangement joins TRBV19 to TRBJ1-2; D unresolved. Germline V CDR1 and CDR2: LNHDA, SQIVND (reference sequence). The CDR3 contains 13 residues. The ends were cut back, 3 bases at V and 5 bases at J, with 10 bases in the middle. Here the CDR3 DNA reads TGTGCCAGTAGTATGGATGGGCAGTATGGCTACACCTTC. Protein product: CASSMDGQYGYTF. Filled out from reference TRBV19 and TRBJ1-2, the complete variable domain reads DGGITQSPKYLFRKEGQNVTLSCEQNLNHDAMYWYRQDPGQGLRLIYYSQIVNDFQKGDIAEGYSVSREKKESFPLTVTSAQKNPTAFYLCASSMDGQYGYTFGSGTRLTVV.

The CDR3 region is CSVEGRPVPTDTQYF. The CDR3 coding sequence is TGCAGCGTTGAGGGCAGGCCCGTACCGACAGATACGCAGTATTTT. V is TRBV29-1 and J is TRBJ2-3, with unresolved D. Per germline, CDR1 SQVTM and CDR2 ANQGSEA. V was cut by 3 bases and J by 3 bases, with 16 bases left in between. The CDR3 runs 15 residues.

This chain links TRBV6-1 with TRBJ2-5; 10 bases match TRBD2. This CDR3 is 14 amino acids long. Per the germline V gene, CDR1 is MNHNS and CDR2 is SASEGT. The V gene end was trimmed by 4 bases and the J gene end by 4 bases; junction bases not matched to a gene: 3. CDR3 sequence (DNA): TGTGCCAGCAGTGCGTTAGCGGGAGGAGAGACCCAGTACTTC. Translating gives CASSALAGGETQYF.

The chain carries TRBV23-1 and TRBJ1-3, with 7 bases that match TRBD1. TRBV23-1 is noted as an ORF with a role that remains uncertain. V lost 4 bases to trimming and J lost 2 bases; unmatched junction nucleotides: 8. The CDR3 covers 16 residues. The CDR3 DNA reads as TGCGCCAGCAGTCCTCGGACAGGTTTGGCTGGAAACACCATATATTTT. Translation: CASSPRTGLAGNTIYF.

The chain couples TRBV11-2 to TRBJ2-2; D possibly corresponds to TRBD1 (6 bases). The CDR3 consists of 18 residues. CDR1 and CDR2 (germline): SGHAT, FQNNGV. Trimming took off 2 bases at V and 0 bases at J, with 16 bases between the two ends. CDR3 amino acids: CASSLWPPDSANTGELFF. The DNA of the CDR3 is TGTGCCAGCAGCTTATGGCCCCCGGACAGTGCGAACACCGGGGAGCTGTTTTTT.

The rearrangement uses TRBV14 and TRBJ1-2, with 8 positions matching TRBD1. The length of the CDR3 is 18 residues. Germline V gene lookup returns CDR1 SGHDN and CDR2 FVKESK. The J segment lost 3 bases and the V segment lost 0 bases, leaving 12 bases of the junction unmatched. The CDR3 DNA sequence: TGTGCCAGCAGCCAAGATCTTCGGAGGGGCAGGGGGCACTATGGCTACACCTTC. Its translation: CASSQDLRRGRGHYGYTF.